This T cell receptor (beta chain) was recorded in a study of T cell responses to AZD1222 COVID-19 vaccine. Germline CDR1 reads SQVTM; CDR2 reads ANQGSEA. The CDR3 totals 13 residues. Profiling relied on immunoSEQ multiplex PCR, and the TCRdb table lists in-frame clones only, not all of them. Of over 65,000 clones listed, 86% were seen once; the top ten hold around 6.7%. The V and J genes are TRBV29-1 and TRBJ1-1, with a weak D call TRBD1 (5 bases). The source of this sequence is an adult in good health. The specimen was peripheral blood, collected on day 0 of AZD1222 vaccination. As DNA, the CDR3 is TGCAGTTTCCTTGCGACGGGGGACACTGAAGCTTTCTTT. This encodes CSFLATGDTEAFF.